The present entry profiles one TCR beta chain with its context. Its antigen is not known. The culture ran for around 10 days before CD4+ T cells were isolated. Prior SARS-CoV-2 infection was absent in the vaccine recipients, as shown by negative nucleocapsid antibodies. The record originates from a study of vaccination effects on CD4 cells after COVID-19. Clones were read by immunoSEQ multiplex PCR, and TCRdb kept only the in-frame ones, dropping some. The sample records over 65,000 clones, 75% to 80% being singletons. Germline CDR1 and CDR2: SGHVT and SQSDAQ. This CDR3 spans 19 amino acids. V lost 5 bases and J lost 6, with 29 bases in between.

The chain joins TRBV7-4 to TRBJ2-1; tentatively, D is TRBD2 (7 bases). The receptor was derived from a human donor who received a COVID-19 vaccine. The sequences come from CD4+ T cells from PBMCs cultured without peptide, collected before COVID-19 vaccination. The DNA of the CDR3 is TGTGCCAGCAGCCCCCGAGGGGGGAGGGACTTAAGCTGTTGCAATGAGCAGTTCTTC. Translation gives CASSPRGGRDLSCCNEQFF.